This TCR beta chain was observed in a study of T-cell memory formation after mild COVID-19. Study overall: TCR clusters were largely donor specific. Study-wide results and caveats: The finding that pre-infection memory included some responding clones suggested that cross-reactive memory joined.

In regard to this clonotype: The antigen remains unidentified.

TCRdb analysed the 5' RACE reads with MiXCR anew, one entry per CDR3 protein. The sample carries approximately 270,000 distinct CDR3 sequences, roughly 15% recorded once. The CDR3 extends over 17 amino acids. The V and J ends lost 4 bases and 1 base respectively, with 19 bases between them. Germline V CDR1 and CDR2: SGHTA, FQGNSA. The chain uses TRBV7-2 and TRBJ1-1; tentative D call: TRBD1 (5 bases). The source is a man in his late teens or twenties who had mild COVID-19 (a few samples of this study predate the infection). Cell type and time point are not known. Sequenced sample: PBMCs or a T cell subset sorted from them (not recorded which). The CDR3 coding sequence is TGTGCCAGCAGCTCCGAGTTAGTGGATGGGGCGAACACTGAAGCTTTCTTT. Its protein product is CASSSELVDGANTEAFF.